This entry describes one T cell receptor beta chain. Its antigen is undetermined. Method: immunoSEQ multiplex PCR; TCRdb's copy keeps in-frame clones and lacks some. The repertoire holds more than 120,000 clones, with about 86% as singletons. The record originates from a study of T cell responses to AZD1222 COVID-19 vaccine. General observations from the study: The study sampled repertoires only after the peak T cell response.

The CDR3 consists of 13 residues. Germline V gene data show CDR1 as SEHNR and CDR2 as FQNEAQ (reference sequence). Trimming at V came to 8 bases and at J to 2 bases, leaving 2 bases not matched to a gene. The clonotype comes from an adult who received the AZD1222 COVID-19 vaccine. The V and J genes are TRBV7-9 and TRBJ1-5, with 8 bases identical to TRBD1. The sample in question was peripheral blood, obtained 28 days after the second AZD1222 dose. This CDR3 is CASGQGGNQPQHF. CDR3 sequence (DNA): TGTGCCAGCGGACAGGGCGGCAATCAGCCCCAGCATTTT. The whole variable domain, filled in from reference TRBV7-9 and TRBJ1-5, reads DTGVSQNPRHKITKRGQNVTFRCDPISEHNRLYWYRQTLGQGPEFLTYFQNEAQLEKSRLLSDRFSAERPKGSFSTLEIQRTEQGDSAMYLCASGQGGNQPQHFGDGTRLSIL.